This T cell receptor (beta chain) stems from a study of CD8 T cells in ankylosing spondylitis (dated by TCRdb to the late 2010s). About the investigation overall: The study profiled T cell receptor beta repertoires in healthy donors and ankylosing spondylitis patients to find disease-linked TCR variants. The full study cohort comprised some 27 ankylosing spondylitis patients and 110 or so healthy donors. Peripheral blood samples were taken, and synovial fluid was additionally collected from ankylosing spondylitis patients. On the study overall, not on this receptor specifically: A CD8+ phenotype was shown by the disease-linked clones, which were found at relatively low frequencies in peripheral blood. According to the report, matched synovial fluid samples from ankylosing spondylitis patients were significantly enriched for the disease-linked clones. Blood from ankylosing spondylitis patients appeared to be characterized by a TCR beta motif composed of 7 to 9 highly homologous amino acid variants. Some of the motif variants had been reported before in the synovial fluid and blood of reactive arthritis patients, a finding that suggests common disease-initiation mechanisms.

Sequencing took place on an Illumina HiSeq 2500. Quantitative 5'-RACE with molecular barcodes was used to prepare TCR beta libraries. For the original study's pipeline: Disease-linked TCR variants were identified with a new computational method built on a probabilistic model of VDJ rearrangement. TCRdb reprocessing: public reads trimmed at Q25 with fastp, clones called with MiXCR, in-frame beta chains kept. Here each entry gathers all rows of one CDR3 protein and keeps the most common genes and DNA. TCRdb, not the authors, supplied the V and J calls. This sample has approximately 400,000 distinct CDR3 sequences in its table, and roughly a sixth of those were observed once. The ten largest clones capture around 0.92% of the sample. Via the germline V gene, CDR1 is SQVTM and CDR2 ANQGSEA. V was cut back by 7 bases and J by 4 bases, leaving a gap of 16 bases between them. The CDR3 sequence holds 13 residues, the cysteine and phenylalanine included. The entry retains the CDR3 DNA only, 39 bases that are in frame from base 1.

This clonotype was found a few times. Its antigen is unknown. Nothing much larger sits one base from this clone, and base qualities are not available. The receptor chain draws on TRBV29-1 and TRBJ1-1, with the D gene not clear enough to name. The source of this sequence is a male donor with ankylosing spondylitis. Sequences were obtained from blood, either unsorted or a sorted T cell fraction (not recorded which). The CDR3 reads CSGRPGSGTEAFF. Read as DNA, the sequence is TGCAGCGGCAGACCGGGGTCAGGCACTGAAGCTTTCTTT.